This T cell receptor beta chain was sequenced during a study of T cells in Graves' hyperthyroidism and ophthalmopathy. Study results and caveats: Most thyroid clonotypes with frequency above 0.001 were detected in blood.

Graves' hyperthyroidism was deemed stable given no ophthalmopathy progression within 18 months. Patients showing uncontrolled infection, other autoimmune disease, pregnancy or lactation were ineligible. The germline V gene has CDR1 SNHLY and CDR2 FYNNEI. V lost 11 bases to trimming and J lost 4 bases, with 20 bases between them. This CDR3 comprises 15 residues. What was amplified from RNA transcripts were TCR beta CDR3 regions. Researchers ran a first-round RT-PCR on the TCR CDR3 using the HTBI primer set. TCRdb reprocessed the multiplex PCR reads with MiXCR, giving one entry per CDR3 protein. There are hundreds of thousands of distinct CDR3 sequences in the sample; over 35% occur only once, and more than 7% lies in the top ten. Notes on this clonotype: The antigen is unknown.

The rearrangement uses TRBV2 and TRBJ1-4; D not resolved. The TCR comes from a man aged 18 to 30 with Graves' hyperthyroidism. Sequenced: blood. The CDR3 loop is CAWQSPVSDNEKLFF. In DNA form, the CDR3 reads TGTGCCTGGCAATCTCCCGTTTCCGATAATGAAAAACTGTTTTTT. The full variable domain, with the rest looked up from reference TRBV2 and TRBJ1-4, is EPEVTQTPSHQVTQMGQEVILRCVPISNHLYFYWYRQILGQKVEFLVSFYNNEISEKSEIFDDQFSVERPDGSNFTLKIRSTKLEDSAMYFCAWQSPVSDNEKLFFGSGTQLSVL.